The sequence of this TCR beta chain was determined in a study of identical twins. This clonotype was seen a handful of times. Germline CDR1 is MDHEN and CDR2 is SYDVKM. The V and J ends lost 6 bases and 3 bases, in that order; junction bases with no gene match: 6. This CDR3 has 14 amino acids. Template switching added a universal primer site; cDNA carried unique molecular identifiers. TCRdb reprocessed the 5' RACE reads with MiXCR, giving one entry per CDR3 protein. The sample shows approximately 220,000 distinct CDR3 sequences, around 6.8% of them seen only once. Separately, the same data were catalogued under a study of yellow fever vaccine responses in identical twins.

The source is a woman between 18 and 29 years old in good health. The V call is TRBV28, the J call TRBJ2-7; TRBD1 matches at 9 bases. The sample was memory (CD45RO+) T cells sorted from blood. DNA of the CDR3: TGTGCCAGCAGCCGGGGACAGGGCGGCTACGAGCAGTACTTC. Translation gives CASSRGQGGYEQYF.